The rows below give T cell receptor beta chains drawn from one sample of a study of blood T cell repertoires in COVID-19. The repertoire was sequenced with immunoSEQ multiplex PCR; TCRdb's copy has only in-frame clones and lacks some. The sample lists 100,000 or so clones, 87% occurring once. Specimen: peripheral blood. These receptors were taken from a young woman with acute or convalescent COVID-19. The CDR3 runs from the conserved cysteine through the conserved F or W. The D gene is left open where the match is weak. A row's size may be missing; if present it is once, few, many or a size class.

d_gene	abundance	v_gene	j_gene	CDR3nt	CDR3aa
.	.	TRBV11-2	TRBJ1-1	TGTGCCAGCAGCTTAGCAGACAGGAGGACAACTGAAGCTTTCTTT	CASSLADRRTTEAFF
.	.	TRBV19	TRBJ1-6	TGTGCCAGTACCCTCGGGGGACACCGGGAGGGTAATAATTCACCCCTCCACTTT	CASTLGGHREGNNSPLHF
.	few	TRBV30	TRBJ1-1	TGTGCCTTTCGAGAGCGTTTGAACACTGAAGCTTTCTTT	CAFRERLNTEAFF
.	.	TRBV19	TRBJ1-4	TGTGCCAGTAGTATCCAGGAGGGTGTTGGACTGTTTTTT	CASSIQEGVGLFF
.	.	TRBV4-1	TRBJ2-6	TGCGCCAGCAGCCACTACAGGAATTTGAAGGCTGGGGCCAACGTCCTGACTTTC	CASSHYRNLKAGANVLTF
.	.	TRBV3-1/TRBV3-2	TRBJ1-2	TGTGCCAGCAGCCGCTTCGAGGGATCCTATGGCTACACCTTC	CASSRFEGSYGYTF
.	.	TRBV7-3	TRBJ2-3	TGTGCCAGCAGCTTAATTGGCCAGGGAGGACCAGATACGCAGTATTTT	CASSLIGQGGPDTQYF
TRBD1	.	TRBV24-1	TRBJ1-4	TGTGCCACCAGTGATTTTGGACAGGACCCTACAACTAATGAAAAACTGTTTTTT	CATSDFGQDPTTNEKLFF
.	.	TRBV30	TRBJ2-3	TGTGCCTGGAGTGGGGTCCTAGGAGATACGCAGTATTTT	CAWSGVLGDTQYF
.	once	TRBV5-1	TRBJ2-7	TGCGCCAGCAGCTTGGGGACAGCCGCCTACGAGCAGTACTTC	CASSLGTAAYEQYF
.	once	TRBV7-8	TRBJ2-3	TGTGCCAGCAGCTTAGCGGGGGCGCGCACAGATACGCAGTATTTT	CASSLAGARTDTQYF
.	.	TRBV6-2/TRBV6-3	TRBJ1-2	TGTGCCAGCAGTTACGCAGCTAACTATGGCTACACCTTC	CASSYAANYGYTF
.	.	TRBV19	TRBJ2-1	TGTGCCAGTAGTATTGGGGGGAGCTTCTCCTACAATGAGCAGTTCTTC	CASSIGGSFSYNEQFF
TRBD2	.	TRBV28	TRBJ2-3	TGTGCCAGCAGCTTAGCAGCGGGGATGGATACGCAGTATTTT	CASSLAAGMDTQYF
.	.	TRBV19	TRBJ2-7	TGTGCCAGTAGTCAGCAAGACCAGCACGGGTACGAGCAGTACTTC	CASSQQDQHGYEQYF
.	.	TRBV27	TRBJ1-2	TGTGCCAGCAGCCGCGGGAGGACAGCGAATGGCTACACCTTC	CASSRGRTANGYTF
TRBD2	.	TRBV5-6	TRBJ2-3	TGTGCCAGCAGTCACCCCCCCGGACTAGGCGTAGTGGATACGCAGTATTTT	CASSHPPGLGVVDTQYF
.	.	TRBV5-1	TRBJ2-1	TGCGCCAGCAGCTCTCGAACTGGACAGTACAATGAGCAGTTCTTC	CASSSRTGQYNEQFF
.	.	TRBV5-6	TRBJ2-7	TGTGCCAGCAGCTCGACACTTATCTACGAGCAGTACTTC	CASSSTLIYEQYF
.	.	TRBV9	TRBJ1-5	TGTGCCAGCAGCGTAGTCAAGGGGGGGGTATCAAATCAGCCCCAGCATTTT	CASSVVKGGVSNQPQHF
TRBD2	once	TRBV12-3/TRBV12-4	TRBJ2-1	TGTGCCAGCAGTTTGAGTGCCGGGGGGGGCACGTTCTTC	CASSLSAGGGTFF
.	.	TRBV6-4	TRBJ1-2	TGTGCCAGCAGTGACTCACAGACAAATGGCTACACCTTC	CASSDSQTNGYTF
TRBD1	.	TRBV13	TRBJ1-2	TGTGCCAGCAGCTTAGGGGACAGGGATAACTATGGCTACACCTTC	CASSLGDRDNYGYTF
.	once	TRBV5-6	TRBJ1-2	TGTGCCAGCAGCGACAGTAGTCTCTATGGCTACACCTTC	CASSDSSLYGYTF
TRBD1	.	TRBV3-1/TRBV3-2	TRBJ1-2	TGTGCCAGCAGCAAGGGGGCAGGGGCGATCAGGGGCTACACCTTC	CASSKGAGAIRGYTF
TRBD2	.	TRBV4-2	TRBJ2-1	TGTGCCAGCAGCCAAGATCGGGCGGGAGGTGAGCAGTTCTTC	CASSQDRAGGEQFF
TRBD1	.	TRBV5-1	TRBJ1-1	TGCGCCAGCAGCCTACAGACAGGGGAGGCCACTGAAGCTTTCTTT	CASSLQTGEATEAFF
.	.	TRBV5-1	TRBJ2-5	TGCGCCAGCAGCTCCGTCGGCGGGGTCGGGGAGACCCAGTACTTC	CASSSVGGVGETQYF
.	.	TRBV11-3	TRBJ1-2	TGTGCCAGCAGCCCCCGTGGAGTCTATGGCTACACCTTC	CASSPRGVYGYTF
TRBD1	.	TRBV29-1	TRBJ1-2	TGCAGCGTCCGACCCGGGACAGGGGAGAAGGGCTACACCTTC	CSVRPGTGEKGYTF
.	.	TRBV25-1	TRBJ1-5	TGTGCCCGAACGTGGGGGGCCCAGCATTTT	CARTWGAQHF
TRBD2	.	TRBV5-1	TRBJ2-1	TGCGCCAGCAGCTTCCTAGCGGGGAGCTCCTACAATGAGCAGTTCTTC	CASSFLAGSSYNEQFF
TRBD1	once	TRBV30	TRBJ1-5	TGTGCCTACCCCCCGACAGGGGTCGATAGCAATCAGCCCCAGCATTTT	CAYPPTGVDSNQPQHF
TRBD1	.	TRBV12-5	TRBJ2-1	TGTGCTAGCACCCGGGGACAGGGGGCCTACAATGAGCAGTTCTTC	CASTRGQGAYNEQFF
.	.	TRBV6-5	TRBJ1-3	TGTGCCAGCAGCACCGGGACTGCCGGAAACACCATATATTTT	CASSTGTAGNTIYF
TRBD2	once	TRBV7-3	TRBJ2-7	TGTGCCAGCAGCCTGACTAGCGGGCTCTCCTACGAGCAGTACTTC	CASSLTSGLSYEQYF
TRBD2	.	TRBV5-1	TRBJ2-3	TGCGCCAGCAGCCTAGCGGGGGCCTTCACAGATACGCAGTATTTT	CASSLAGAFTDTQYF
TRBD2	.	TRBV27	TRBJ2-2	TGTGCCAGCAGTTCTACTAGCGGGGCCGCCGGGGAGCTGTTTTTT	CASSSTSGAAGELFF
TRBD1	.	TRBV27	TRBJ1-4	TGTGCCAGCAGTTCACAGGGGGCTCAGGAAAAACTGTTTTTT	CASSSQGAQEKLFF
TRBD2	.	TRBV7-8	TRBJ2-1	TGTGCCAGCAGCCCAAGAGTGGCGGGGGGGCAGGGGAATGAGCAGTTCTTC	CASSPRVAGGQGNEQFF
TRBD1	.	TRBV7-3	TRBJ1-1	TGTGCCAGCAGGCTTAGGGGGACAGCGGCCCTGGGCACTGAAGCTTTCTTT	CASRLRGTAALGTEAFF
TRBD1	once	TRBV9	TRBJ1-2	TGTGCCAGCAGTCAGGACAGGGGAGGATTTGGCTACACCTTC	CASSQDRGGFGYTF